A single TCR beta chain is shown here with its context. The data were obtained in a study of blood T cell repertoires in COVID-19. About the study: Spain, Italy and the United States supplied samples that represented acute and convalescent COVID-19.

The assay was immunoSEQ multiplex PCR, and TCRdb's table has in-frame clones only and misses some. The sample holds almost 200,000 clones, about nine tenths seen once. This CDR3 is 13 amino acids long. Germline V gene lookup returns CDR1 MDHEN and CDR2 SYDVKM. Sequencing used peripheral blood. The V gene is TRBV28, the J gene TRBJ2-7, with D possibly matching TRBD1 (6 bases). The clonotype comes from a woman aged 70-85 years with acute or convalescent COVID-19. CDR3 coding DNA: TGTGTCATAACCGGGACACACTCCTACGAGCAGTACTTC. Protein sequence: CVITGTHSYEQYF.